This is a list of T cell receptor beta chains from one sample in a study of T-cell memory formation after mild COVID-19. MiXCR, run by TCRdb on the 5' RACE reads, gives a single entry per CDR3 protein. The sample yields about 450,000 distinct CDR3 sequences, less than 25% seen once. Sequencing input: PBMCs or a T cell subset sorted from them (not recorded which). Source of these receptors: an adult woman who had mild COVID-19 (a few samples of this study predate the infection). Cell type and time point are not known. Each CDR3 is given with its conserved first and last residue. Each record gives: J gene, clone size, V gene, D gene, CDR3 DNA, CDR3 protein. D genes are given only for firm matches. The listing skips clone size in some rows; elsewhere it reads once, few, many or a size class.

J: TRBJ1-5; size: medium-sized; V: TRBV5-1; D: TRBD1; DNA: TGCGCCAGCAGCTTGGGGGACAGAAATCAGCCCCAGCATTTT; CDR3: CASSLGDRNQPQHF
J: TRBJ1-1; size: .; V: TRBV9; D: .; DNA: TGTGCCAGCAGCGTAGTGGCCCACACTGAAGCTTTCTTT; CDR3: CASSVVAHTEAFF
J: TRBJ1-5; size: .; V: TRBV5-1; D: .; DNA: TGCGCCAGCAACCCCCGGGGCGACCAAAGTATCAATCAGCCCCAGCATTTT; CDR3: CASNPRGDQSINQPQHF
J: TRBJ2-5; size: .; V: TRBV5-1; D: .; DNA: TGCGCCAGCAGCTTGGCCACTGGAGCCGAACTGGGGGAGACCCAGTACTTC; CDR3: CASSLATGAELGETQYF
J: TRBJ2-2; size: few; V: TRBV7-9; D: TRBD1; DNA: TGTGCCAGCGGCAGACAGGGCTCGGTTGGCACCGGGGAGCTGTTTTTT; CDR3: CASGRQGSVGTGELFF
J: TRBJ2-5; size: .; V: TRBV18; D: TRBD1; DNA: TGTGCCAGCTCACCCCCCGGGACAGGGGGCTTTGGGAAGACCCAGTACTTC; CDR3: CASSPPGTGGFGKTQYF
J: TRBJ2-7; size: few; V: TRBV18; D: .; DNA: TGTGCCAGCTCACTTGACAGCCTCTCCTACGAGCAGTACTTC; CDR3: CASSLDSLSYEQYF
J: TRBJ2-2; size: few; V: TRBV2; D: .; DNA: TGTGCCAGCAGTGAAAGGGGAGGGCTGTTTTTT; CDR3: CASSERGGLFF
J: TRBJ2-3; size: few; V: TRBV7-6; D: TRBD1; DNA: TGTGCCAGCAGCTTACCTCCGGACAGGGCTGAAAATACGCAGTATTTT; CDR3: CASSLPPDRAENTQYF
J: TRBJ1-1; size: few; V: TRBV28; D: .; DNA: TGTGCCAGCAGTCCACCGTTGACATTCACTGAAGCTTTCTTT; CDR3: CASSPPLTFTEAFF
J: TRBJ1-1; size: .; V: TRBV18; D: .; DNA: TGTGCCAGCTCAGGGATTGGTACTGAAGCTTTCTTT; CDR3: CASSGIGTEAFF
J: TRBJ2-1; size: few; V: TRBV27; D: .; DNA: TGTGCCAGCAGTCTCCGTGCAGGGAGAAATGAGCAGTTCTTC; CDR3: CASSLRAGRNEQFF
J: TRBJ2-1; size: .; V: TRBV7-2; D: .; DNA: TGTGCCAGCAGCTTAGGGGGCGTCACGGGGTTCTTC; CDR3: CASSLGGVTGFF
J: TRBJ2-3; size: few; V: TRBV24-1; D: TRBD2; DNA: TGTGCCACCAGGAGAGCGGGAAGTAGCACAGATACGCAGTATTTT; CDR3: CATRRAGSSTDTQYF
J: TRBJ2-1; size: .; V: TRBV12-3/TRBV12-4; D: .; DNA: TGTGCCAGCAGTTTTGTGAGGACCCCCCCGTGGGATGAGCAGTTCTTC; CDR3: CASSFVRTPPWDEQFF
J: TRBJ1-4; size: .; V: TRBV4-2; D: .; DNA: TGTGCCAGCAGCCAAGATGGAACAGGAACAAATGAAAAACTGTTTTTT; CDR3: CASSQDGTGTNEKLFF
J: TRBJ2-7; size: .; V: TRBV24-1; D: TRBD1; DNA: TGTGCCACCAGTGAGACCGGGACAGGGTCGGGCGAGCAGTACTTC; CDR3: CATSETGTGSGEQYF
J: TRBJ1-1; size: .; V: TRBV12-3/TRBV12-4; D: .; DNA: TGTGCCAGCACCGACACTGTATCGGGGACTGAAGCTTTCTTT; CDR3: CASTDTVSGTEAFF
J: TRBJ2-7; size: once; V: TRBV7-8; D: TRBD1; DNA: TGTGCCAGCAGCAGTACCGGGACAGGGGTCGAGCAGTACTTC; CDR3: CASSSTGTGVEQYF
J: TRBJ2-3; size: many; V: TRBV11-2; D: .; DNA: TGTGCCAGCAGCTTAGTCCCACCGGGGGAGGGGGCCACAGATACGCAGTATTTT; CDR3: CASSLVPPGEGATDTQYF
J: TRBJ2-1; size: many; V: TRBV6-6; D: .; DNA: TGTGCCAGCACAATAGCGGCCTCAGGGAATGAGCAGTTCTTC; CDR3: CASTIAASGNEQFF
J: TRBJ2-5; size: few; V: TRBV29-1; D: .; DNA: TGCAGCGTTGACAGGAGGACCCAGTACTTC; CDR3: CSVDRRTQYF
J: TRBJ2-4; size: few; V: TRBV4-1; D: .; DNA: TGCGCCAGCAGCCCAGAGGCGGGTTCAGGGCACGGGGCCAAAAACATTCAGTACTTC; CDR3: CASSPEAGSGHGAKNIQYF
J: TRBJ2-7; size: few; V: TRBV4-2; D: .; DNA: TGTGCCAGCAGCCCATCCCTGGACAATTACGAGCAGTACTTC; CDR3: CASSPSLDNYEQYF
J: TRBJ2-3; size: .; V: TRBV6-6; D: TRBD2; DNA: TGTGCCAGCAGTTACCTCCTAGCGGTTACAGATACGCAGTATTTT; CDR3: CASSYLLAVTDTQYF
J: TRBJ2-1; size: many; V: TRBV11-2; D: .; DNA: TGTGCCAGCAGCTTAGATCCGGGGAATGAGCAGTTCTTC; CDR3: CASSLDPGNEQFF
J: TRBJ1-1; size: few; V: TRBV5-1; D: .; DNA: TGCGCCAGCAGCTTGCGAGGGCTTGGCACTGAAGCTTTCTTT; CDR3: CASSLRGLGTEAFF
J: TRBJ2-3; size: .; V: TRBV5-6; D: TRBD2; DNA: TGTGCCAGCAGCTTAGGAGCGGGAGTAAGGACAGATACGCAGTATTTT; CDR3: CASSLGAGVRTDTQYF
J: TRBJ1-2; size: .; V: TRBV6-1; D: .; DNA: TGTGCCAGCAGTGAGGATCTGGCCGTTAACTATGGCTACACCTTC; CDR3: CASSEDLAVNYGYTF
J: TRBJ2-3; size: .; V: TRBV7-9; D: TRBD2; DNA: TGTGCCACCACGGGGGAGGGAGTCCCTAGCACAGATACGCAGTATTTT; CDR3: CATTGEGVPSTDTQYF
J: TRBJ1-1; size: few; V: TRBV5-6; D: .; DNA: TGTGCCAGCAGCTTGGGAGGACGGTACACTGAAGCTTTCTTT; CDR3: CASSLGGRYTEAFF
J: TRBJ2-1; size: .; V: TRBV24-1; D: TRBD1; DNA: TGTGCCACCAGTAGTACAGGGGATAGGATCGAGGGTGAGCAGTTCTTC; CDR3: CATSSTGDRIEGEQFF
J: TRBJ2-1; size: many; V: TRBV15; D: .; DNA: TGTGCCACCAGAACCCTTGGAGCGTCGAAGGATGAGCAGTTCTTC; CDR3: CATRTLGASKDEQFF
J: TRBJ2-3; size: .; V: TRBV3-1; D: .; DNA: TGTGCCAGCAGCCTGACCCAGCTCAGAGATACGCAGTATTTT; CDR3: CASSLTQLRDTQYF
J: TRBJ2-5; size: few; V: TRBV24-1; D: .; DNA: TGTGCCACCAGTGATACCAGGGGAAGGACGAAGCAAGAGACCCAGTACTTC; CDR3: CATSDTRGRTKQETQYF
J: TRBJ1-1; size: few; V: TRBV5-1; D: .; DNA: TGCGCCAGCAGCTTGCGGCCGGAGGGTGAAGCTTTCTTT; CDR3: CASSLRPEGEAFF
J: TRBJ1-4; size: few; V: TRBV7-8; D: .; DNA: TGTGCCAGCAGCCCCAACCAGGGCTTCAATGAAAAACTGTTTTTT; CDR3: CASSPNQGFNEKLFF
J: TRBJ1-4; size: .; V: TRBV5-6; D: .; DNA: TGTGCCAGCAGCCTGAAGGAGGCTGAAAAACTGTTTTTT; CDR3: CASSLKEAEKLFF
J: TRBJ2-1; size: many; V: TRBV7-6; D: .; DNA: TGTGCCAGCAGCACTTACCGGTGGAATGAGCAGTTCTTC; CDR3: CASSTYRWNEQFF
J: TRBJ1-2; size: few; V: TRBV4-1; D: .; DNA: TGCGCCAGCAGCCCAGAGAGGGTTGCATGGGGCTACACCTTC; CDR3: CASSPERVAWGYTF
J: TRBJ1-6; size: .; V: TRBV25-1; D: .; DNA: TGTGCCAGCAGTGTCGGGACACTTAACGCGAATTCACCCCTCCACTTT; CDR3: CASSVGTLNANSPLHF
J: TRBJ1-6; size: many; V: TRBV4-2; D: TRBD1; DNA: TGTGCCAGCAGATGGGGGACAGATAATTCACCCCTCCACTTT; CDR3: CASRWGTDNSPLHF
J: TRBJ1-5; size: .; V: TRBV5-1; D: TRBD1; DNA: TGCGCCAGCAGCTCGGGACAGGGTGCAGATCAGCCCCAGCATTTT; CDR3: CASSSGQGADQPQHF